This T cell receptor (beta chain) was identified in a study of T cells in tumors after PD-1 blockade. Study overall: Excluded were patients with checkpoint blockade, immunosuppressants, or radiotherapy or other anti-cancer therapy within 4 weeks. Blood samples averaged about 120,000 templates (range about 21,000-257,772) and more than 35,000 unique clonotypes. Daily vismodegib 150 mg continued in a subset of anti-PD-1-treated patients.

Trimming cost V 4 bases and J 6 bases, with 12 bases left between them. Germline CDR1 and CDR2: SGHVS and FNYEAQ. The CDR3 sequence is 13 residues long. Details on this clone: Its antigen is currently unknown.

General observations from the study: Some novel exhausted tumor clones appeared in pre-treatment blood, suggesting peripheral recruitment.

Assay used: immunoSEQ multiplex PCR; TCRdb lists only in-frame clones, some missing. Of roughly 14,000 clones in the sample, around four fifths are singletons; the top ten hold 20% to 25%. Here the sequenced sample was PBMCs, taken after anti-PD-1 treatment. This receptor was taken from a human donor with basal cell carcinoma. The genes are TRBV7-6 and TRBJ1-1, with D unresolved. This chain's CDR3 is CASSSLEGSEAFF. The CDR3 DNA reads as TGTGCCAGCAGCTCCCTAGAAGGGTCTGAAGCTTTCTTT. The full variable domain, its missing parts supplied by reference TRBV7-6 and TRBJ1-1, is GAGVSQSPRYKVTKRGQDVALRCDPISGHVSLYWYRQALGQGPEFLTYFNYEAQQDKSGLPNDRFSAERPEGSISTLTIQRTEQRDSAMYRCASSSLEGSEAFFGQGTRLTVV.